Each of the 3 T cell receptor beta chains below was sequenced from the same sample in a study of blood T cell repertoires in COVID-19. Measured with immunoSEQ multiplex PCR; TCRdb has only the in-frame clones, and not every one. The repertoire consists of around 130,000 clones, with roughly 84% occurring once and the leading ten covering less than 9.5%. The source material was peripheral blood. Receptors originate from a human donor in a cohort sampled during active COVID-19.

This clone has only one observation. The V call is TRBV10-3, the J call TRBJ1-2; 9 bases are a match to TRBD1. This CDR3 comprises 14 residues. Germline V lookup: CDR1 ENHRY, CDR2 SYGVKD. V was pared by 2 bases and J by 2 bases, with 0 bases of the junction left unmatched. CDR3 sequence: CAISEDRGNYGYTF. The CDR3 nucleotides read TGTGCCATCAGTGAGGACAGGGGGAACTATGGCTACACCTTC.

The V gene is TRBV3-1 (or the pseudogene TRBV3-2), the J gene TRBJ1-5, with 7 bases matching TRBD1. V lost 4 bases to trimming and J lost 3 bases; unmatched junction nucleotides: 3. Germline CDR1 LGHDT, CDR2 YNNKEL (reference sequence). The CDR3 loop spans 14 amino acids. The chain's CDR3 is CASSPGGFNQPQHF. CDR3 in DNA: TGTGCCAGCAGCCCAGGGGGGTTCAATCAGCCCCAGCATTTT.

V usage is TRBV7-6 and J usage is TRBJ2-5, with 7 bases fitting TRBD1. Germline loops: CDR1 SGHVS, CDR2 FNYEAQ. The CDR3 sequence is 14 residues long. The V and J ends lost 5 bases and 2 bases, in that order; junction bases with no gene match: 5. In DNA, the CDR3 is TGTGCCAGCAGCCCCTGGGGACAGCAAGAGACCCAGTACTTC. As protein: CASSPWGQQETQYF.